One and the same sample provided the 23 T cell receptor beta chains below, sequenced in a study of OX40 agonist ivuxolimab in advanced cancers. This table comes from immunoSEQ multiplex PCR, and its TCRdb copy is limited to in-frame clones, with some not included. Of tens of thousands of clones in the sample, roughly 89% were seen once. The input for sequencing was CD4+ or CD8+ T cells sorted from blood, taken in a trial of the OX40 agonist ivuxolimab. The receptors come from an adult with an advanced solid tumor such as melanoma, head and neck, liver or kidney cancer.

This clone has just one count. The V call is TRBV13, the J call TRBJ1-2; D gene unclear. The germline V gene encodes CDR1 PRHDT and CDR2 FYEKMQ (reference sequence). This CDR3 is 13 amino acids long. V gave up 7 bases and J gave up 8 bases, with 17 bases separating them. The CDR3 DNA sequence: TGTGCCAGCAAAAAGGGTACGGAGGGAGGCTACACCTTC. It codes for CASKKGTEGGYTF. Supplemented by reference TRBV13 and TRBJ1-2, the full variable domain reads AAGVIQSPRHLIKEKRETATLKCYPIPRHDTVYWYQQGPGQDPQFLISFYEKMQSDKGSIPDRFSAQQFSDYHSELNMSSLELGDSALYFCASKKGTEGGYTFGSGTRLTVV.

The genes are TRBV4-1 and TRBJ2-1; TRBD2 is a possible D gene (5 bases). This CDR3 has 14 residues. Trimming shortened V by 2 bases and J by 14 bases, and 19 bases separated the two germline ends. Looked up from germline, CDR1 is MGHRA and CDR2 is YSYEKL. As DNA, the CDR3 is TGCGCCAGCAGCCAACGTCCCGAGGCTCCGGAGGAGTTCTTC. As protein: CASSQRPEAPEEFF.

A single count supports this clone. The chain carries TRBV6-1 and TRBJ1-5; weak D call: TRBD1 (5 bases). Germline lookup yields CDR1 MNHNS and CDR2 SASEGT. Trimming took off 5 bases at V and 2 bases at J, with 10 bases between the two ends. The CDR3 runs 14 residues. The DNA for the CDR3 is TGTGCCAGCAGTTCGGTGGGGGGCAATCAGCCCCAGCATTTT. This sequence encodes CASSSVGGNQPQHF.

The chain links TRBV25-1 to TRBJ2-7; D may be TRBD2 (6 bases). This CDR3 region has 15 residues. The germline CDR1 and CDR2 sequences are MGHDK and SYGVNS. V lost 3 bases and J 2 bases, leaving 14 bases between the germline ends. DNA for the CDR3: TGTGCCAGCAGTGACTTGGGACTCAATGCCTACGAGCAGTACTTC. This gives the protein CASSDLGLNAYEQYF.

J is TRBJ2-1 and V is TRBV6-6; 8 nucleotides match TRBD2. Germline V lookup: CDR1 MNHNY, CDR2 SVGAGI (reference sequence). The junction had 7 bases not matched to a gene; V was cut back by 5 bases and J by 4 bases. The CDR3 extends over 15 amino acids. CDR3 sequence: CASSRLSGGYNEQFF. CDR3 coding DNA: TGTGCCAGCAGTCGTCTGAGCGGGGGATACAATGAGCAGTTCTTC.

This clone was detected once. The chain is built from TRBV5-4 and TRBJ2-7; possibly TRBD1 for D (6 bases). V was trimmed by 4 bases and J by 2 bases, leaving 16 bases between them. Per the germline V gene, CDR1 is SGHNT and CDR2 is YYREEE (reference sequence). The CDR3 is 15 amino acids. The CDR3 reads CASSQGPSGAYEQYF. The CDR3 DNA reads as TGTGCCAGCAGCCAGGGACCATCAGGGGCCTACGAGCAGTACTTC. Based on the CDR3 plus reference TRBV5-4 and TRBJ2-7, the full variable domain is ETGVTQSPTHLIKTRGQQVTLRCSSQSGHNTVSWYQQALGQGPQFIFQYYREEENGRGNFPPRFSGLQFPNYSSELNVNALELDDSALYLCASSQGPSGAYEQYFGPGTRLTVT.

The CDR3 sequence: CASSWTSGSQETQYF. In DNA, the CDR3 is TGTGCCAGCTCCTGGACTAGCGGTTCTCAAGAGACCCAGTACTTC. The gene calls are TRBV18 and TRBJ2-5; 10 nucleotides match TRBD2. The length of the CDR3 is 15 residues. Trimming removed 6 bases from V and 2 bases from J; junction bases left unmatched: 6. CDR1 is KGHSH, CDR2 LQKENI, per germline.

V gene TRBV7-9 combines with J gene TRBJ2-3; 12 positions match TRBD2. Germline V gives CDR1 SEHNR, CDR2 FQNEAQ (reference sequence). Trimming cost V 3 bases and J 6 bases; bases outside gene matches: 7. The CDR3 length is 16 residues. DNA of the CDR3: TGTGCCAGCAGCTTCAATCTAGCGGGAGGGGGGGATACGCAGTATTTT. Its translation is CASSFNLAGGGDTQYF. The full variable domain, its missing parts supplied by reference TRBV7-9 and TRBJ2-3, is DTGVSQNPRHKITKRGQNVTFRCDPISEHNRLYWYRQTLGQGPEFLTYFQNEAQLEKSRLLSDRFSAERPKGSFSTLEIQRTEQGDSAMYLCASSFNLAGGGDTQYFGPGTRLTVL.

The chain recombines TRBV25-1 with TRBJ1-2; no clear D. Germline V gives CDR1 MGHDK, CDR2 SYGVNS. The V gene lost 4 bases and the J gene lost 4 bases, with 13 bases spanning the gap. This CDR3 spans 14 amino acids. This CDR3 reads CASSVVGYSYGYTF. The CDR3 coding sequence is TGTGCCAGCAGTGTCGTGGGGTATTCCTATGGCTACACCTTC.

This chain uses TRBV5-4 with TRBJ2-1; D remains unclear. V gave up 0 bases and J gave up 5 bases, with 12 bases separating them. The CDR3 is 15 residues long. Germline lookup yields CDR1 SGHNT and CDR2 YYREEE (reference sequence). The DNA of the CDR3 is TGTGCCAGCAGCTTGGGGTCGGCTAATAACAATGAGCAGTTCTTC. It codes for CASSLGSANNNEQFF.

The chain recombines TRBV7-9 with TRBJ1-1; 9 bases map to TRBD1. The CDR3 is made up of 14 amino acids. CDR1 is SEHNR, CDR2 FQNEAQ, per germline (reference sequence). Trimming cost V 2 bases and J 11 bases; bases outside gene matches: 9. CDR3 amino acids: CASSLFLGQGYAFF. The CDR3 region has the DNA TGTGCCAGCAGCTTATTTTTGGGACAGGGTTATGCTTTCTTT.

V and J are TRBV4-3 and TRBJ1-2; D is possibly TRBD1 (6 bases). CDR1 LGHNA and CDR2 YSLEER come from the germline V gene. V lost 0 bases to trimming and J lost 8 bases, with 16 bases between them. The CDR3 has 15 residues. The CDR3 DNA reads TGCGCCAGCAGCCAAGAGGCAGGGGAATTGGGAGGCTACACCTTC. It translates to CASSQEAGELGGYTF.

The V gene is TRBV18, the J gene TRBJ1-3; D is possibly TRBD1 (6 bases). V dropped 8 bases and J dropped 0 bases, with 14 bases sitting between them. Germline loops: CDR1 KGHSH, CDR2 LQKENI. The CDR3 loop spans 15 amino acids. The CDR3 DNA is TGTGCCAGCGCGAAGGGGGGCGACTCTGGAAACACCATATATTTT. Amino acid sequence: CASAKGGDSGNTIYF.

This clone was found a few times. The V gene is TRBV4-3, the J gene TRBJ1-2; D unresolved. This CDR3 contains 15 residues. V shed 0 bases and J shed 2 bases, with 10 bases lying between them. Germline lookup yields CDR1 LGHNA and CDR2 YSLEER. The CDR3 region is CASSQDKGWNYGYTF. DNA of the CDR3: TGCGCCAGCAGCCAAGATAAGGGATGGAACTATGGCTACACCTTC.

The chain has TRBV14 and TRBJ1-1; possible D gene TRBD1, 6 bases. V was shortened by 5 bases and J by 7 bases, with 20 bases between the two germline ends. The CDR3 sequence is 15 residues long. The V gene's germline CDR1 is SGHDN and CDR2 FVKESK. Here the CDR3 reads CASSARGANWFEAFF. The CDR3 DNA follows: TGTGCCAGCAGCGCAAGGGGGGCTAACTGGTTTGAAGCTTTCTTT.

This rearrangement joins TRBV7-2 to TRBJ2-6; the D is unclear. The CDR3 loop spans 18 amino acids. The V gene's germline CDR1 is SGHTA and CDR2 FQGNSA. The V end was cut by 5 bases, the J end by 5 bases, with 22 bases between. CDR3 coding DNA: TGTGCCAGCAGCCATTTGAGGAGACGACAAAGTCGGGCCAACGTCCTGACTTTC. Amino acid sequence: CASSHLRRRQSRANVLTF. Drawing the rest from reference TRBV7-2 and TRBJ2-6, the complete variable domain is GAGVSQSPSNKVTEKGKDVELRCDPISGHTALYWYRQSLGQGLEFLIYFQGNSAPDKSGLPSDRFSAERTGGSVSTLTIQRTQQEDSAVYLCASSHLRRRQSRANVLTFGAGSRLTVL.

CDR3 DNA: TGTGCCAGCAATCGTAAGGGGGCCTATGGCTACACCTTC. Translation gives CASNRKGAYGYTF. This rearrangement joins TRBV28 to TRBJ1-2; 7 nucleotides agree with TRBD1. Trimming cost V 7 bases and J 4 bases; bases outside gene matches: 6. The CDR3 covers 13 residues. Germline CDR1 and CDR2: MDHEN and SYDVKM.

This chain connects TRBV11-3 to TRBJ2-3, with a possible D match to TRBD2 (5 bases). Deletions cut 3 bases from V and 3 bases from J, with 16 bases between. Germline CDR1 and CDR2: SGHNT and YENEEA. This CDR3 comprises 16 residues. The CDR3 here is CASSFDSGVGTDTQYF. The CDR3 DNA reads TGTGCCAGCAGCTTTGACTCCGGGGTAGGTACAGATACGCAGTATTTT.

This sequence joins TRBV30 and TRBJ2-7; 8 bases are shared with TRBD2. The germline V gene encodes CDR1 GTSNPN and CDR2 SVGIG (reference sequence). This CDR3 comprises 14 residues. Trimming at V came to 2 bases and at J to 3 bases, leaving 6 bases not matched to a gene. The CDR3 reads CAWSLLAAHYEQYF. In DNA form, the CDR3 reads TGTGCCTGGAGTTTACTAGCGGCACACTACGAGCAGTACTTC.

The chain has TRBV19 and TRBJ2-5; no clear D gene. In germline, CDR1 is LNHDA, CDR2 SQIVND (reference sequence). Trimming took 5 bases from V and 5 from J, leaving 12 bases between them. The CDR3 has 13 amino acids. The CDR3 sequence is CASSPGPRETQYF. CDR3 DNA: TGTGCCAGTAGTCCTGGGCCACGGGAGACCCAGTACTTC.

V usage is TRBV7-8 and J usage is TRBJ1-6; 7 bases are shared with TRBD1. This CDR3 is built from 16 residues. The V gene's germline CDR1 is SGHVS and CDR2 FQNEAQ. The V segment lost 0 bases and the J segment 6 bases; nucleotides outside the gene matches: 5. The CDR3 DNA is TGTGCCAGCAGCTTAGCGGTGTACAGGGGTAATTCACCCCTCCACTTT. Its translation is CASSLAVYRGNSPLHF. The full variable domain, rest sourced from reference TRBV7-8 and TRBJ1-6, is GAGVSQSPRYKVAKRGQDVALRCDPISGHVSLFWYQQALGQGPEFLTYFQNEAQLDKSGLPSDRFFAERPEGSVSTLKIQRTQQEDSAVYLCASSLAVYRGNSPLHFGNGTRLTVT.

This chain joins TRBV4-1 and TRBJ2-1; TRBD2 is a possible D gene (5 bases). The length of the CDR3 is 15 residues. V was trimmed by 0 bases and J by 2 bases, leaving 8 bases between them. The germline CDR1 and CDR2 sequences are MGHRA and YSYEKL. Here the CDR3 DNA reads TGCGCCAGCAGCCAAGAGTCGGGAACCTACAATGAGCAGTTCTTC. Translation gives CASSQESGTYNEQFF.

This chain joins TRBV5-4 and TRBJ1-2; D call uncertain. Germline CDR1 is SGHNT and CDR2 is YYREEE (reference sequence). The CDR3 runs to 15 residues. Trimming took off 4 bases at V and 4 bases at J, with 17 bases between the two ends. The CDR3 DNA is TGTGCCAGCAGCGTGATCCGGGAGGTTAGCTATGGCTACACCTTC. This gives the protein CASSVIREVSYGYTF.